The 25 T cell receptor beta chains presented below share a single source sample, sequenced in a study of regulatory T cells in long-lasting Graves disease. HTBI primers from iRepertoire and Arm-PCR of CDR3 regions yielded the TCR beta libraries. TCRdb processed the multiplex PCR reads anew with MiXCR; each CDR3 protein has one entry. The sample has roughly 360,000 distinct CDR3 sequences; about 10% are singletons. Time point defined: newly diagnosed GD, antithyroid drugs for less than 3 months. Generation of the TCR library employed RNA extracted from PBMCs. This sample also appeared in a second study, on T cells in Graves' hyperthyroidism and ophthalmopathy.

The sample was peripheral blood mononuclear cells (PBMCs), taken at new diagnosis, from a patient treated with antithyroid drugs. The source is a woman younger than 30 with Graves disease.

In regard to this clonotype: Since a much larger clone is just one base distant, this may be a read error. The V gene is TRBV7-3, the J gene TRBJ2-5; 8 nucleotides match TRBD2. V was pared by 5 bases and J by 1 base, with 12 bases of the junction left unmatched. Germline V CDR1 and CDR2: SGHTA, FQGTGA. CDR3 length equals 17 residues. The CDR3 DNA sequence: TGTGCCAGCAGCGTATGTAAGACTAGCGTATTCCAAGAGACCCAGTACTTC. Its protein is CASSVCKTSVFQETQYF.

This clonotype has only a few counts. The chain has TRBV5-1 and TRBJ2-6; D may be TRBD1 (5 bases). Germline V gives CDR1 SGHRS, CDR2 YFSETQ. The V end was cut by 5 bases, the J end by 0 bases, with 12 bases between. The CDR3 contains 16 residues. The CDR3 here is CASRQGLGSGANVLTF. CDR3 coding DNA: TGCGCCAGCAGGCAGGGTCTAGGCTCTGGGGCCAACGTCCTGACTTTC.

Comments on this clonotype: It may be a read error: a sequence one base away is much more abundant. The chain uses TRBV11-2 and TRBJ2-5, with D possibly TRBD2 on 6 matching bases. The germline V gene encodes CDR1 SGHAT and CDR2 FQNNGV. CDR3 length: 13 amino acids. The CDR3 loop reads CARSPSEEVTQYF. The CDR3 DNA reads TGTGCCCGCAGTCCTAGCGAGGAGGTGACCCAGTACTTC.

The chain has TRBV29-1 and TRBJ1-1, with no clear D. The CDR3 length is 13 residues. Trimming removed 7 bases from V and 0 bases from J, with 12 bases in between. Looked up from germline, CDR1 is SQVTM and CDR2 is ANQGSEA. The CDR3 DNA is TGCAGCGGAAAGGACGGACTGAACACTGAAGCTTTCTTT. Its protein product is CSGKDGLNTEAFF. The full variable domain, its missing parts supplied by reference TRBV29-1 and TRBJ1-1, is SAVISQKPSRDICQRGTSLTIQCQVDSQVTMMFWYRQQPGQSLTLIATANQGSEATYESGFVIDKFPISRPNLTFSTLTVSNMSPEDSSIYLCSGKDGLNTEAFFGQGTRLTVV.

This clonotype was seen many times. This chain joins TRBV20-1 and TRBJ2-5; 14 nucleotides match TRBD2. CDR3 length equals 15 residues. After removal of 4 bases from V and 3 bases from J, the junction contained 4 bases not matched to a gene. CDR1 and CDR2 (germline): DFQATT, SNEGSKA (reference sequence). This chain's CDR3 is CSAKGLAGAKETQYF. The CDR3 region has the DNA TGCAGTGCTAAGGGACTAGCGGGAGCCAAAGAGACCCAGTACTTC.

The chain is built from TRBV27 and TRBJ1-1; 8 nucleotides align to TRBD1. Germline V gives CDR1 MNHEY, CDR2 SMNVEV (reference sequence). The junction had 6 bases not matched to a gene; V was cut back by 5 bases and J by 1 base. The CDR3 has 15 amino acids. The CDR3 reads CASSPRGRGNTEAFF. The DNA for the CDR3 is TGTGCCAGCAGTCCCAGGGGGCGGGGGAACACTGAAGCTTTCTTT.

This clonotype has ten or more counts. This rearrangement joins TRBV6-2 or TRBV6-3 to TRBJ1-5; no reliable D call. Between the trimmed V and J ends, which lost 4 bases and 3 bases, there was a span of 10 bases. This CDR3 region has 14 residues. Germline assignment: CDR1 MNHEY and CDR2 SVGEGT. CDR3 residues: CASSLYRFNQPQHF. The CDR3 bases are TGTGCCAGCAGTTTATACAGATTCAATCAGCCCCAGCATTTT.

This clonotype has ten or more counts. This CDR3 reads CATRGETAFF. In nucleotides, the CDR3 is TGTGCCACCAGGGGGGAAACAGCTTTCTTT. The genes are TRBV10-3 and TRBJ1-1; TRBD1 aligns across 7 bases. V lost 10 bases to trimming and J lost 10 bases; unmatched junction nucleotides: 6. Looked up from germline, CDR1 is ENHRY and CDR2 is SYGVKD. This CDR3 has 10 amino acids.

This clonotype was seen at least ten times. The chain combines TRBV9 with TRBJ1-1; weak D call: TRBD1 (6 bases). The CDR3 is 15 residues long. The germline V and J ends were trimmed by 0 bases and 4 bases, with 13 bases remaining between them. Germline V gene sequence: CDR1 SGDLS, CDR2 YYNGEE. CDR3 coding DNA: TGTGCCAGCAGCGTAGGGGGGGCCGCGATCACTGAAGCTTTCTTT. Translation: CASSVGGAAITEAFF.

This clonotype showed up many times. The chain carries TRBV27 and TRBJ2-3; D is possibly TRBD2 (6 bases). Deletions cut 2 bases from V and 2 bases from J, with 17 bases between. The CDR3 has 17 residues. Germline-derived CDR1 and CDR2 are MNHEY and SMNVEV (reference sequence). The CDR3 nucleotides are TGTGCCAGCAGTTTAAGCGGGCAGATGAGGTTCACAGATACGCAGTATTTT. Translated: CASSLSGQMRFTDTQYF.

The chain uses TRBV18 and TRBJ2-1, with D possibly TRBD1 on 6 matching bases. From germline, CDR1 is KGHSH and CDR2 LQKENI. V was cut by 6 bases and J by 6 bases, with 15 bases left in between. CDR3 length: 14 amino acids. The DNA for the CDR3 is TGTGCCAGCTCCGCGACAGGACGAATCAATGAGCAGTTCTTC. Translated: CASSATGRINEQFF. The variable domain in full, completed from reference TRBV18 and TRBJ2-1, reads NAGVMQNPRHLVRRRGQEARLRCSPMKGHSHVYWYRQLPEEGLKFMVYLQKENIIDESGMPKERFSAEFPKEGPSILRIQQVVRGDSAAYFCASSATGRINEQFFGPGTRLTVL.

This clonotype was counted between two and nine times. Here the CDR3 reads CSAQPAHRPGNTEAFF. The DNA for the CDR3 is TGCAGCGCTCAACCCGCTCACAGGCCGGGGAACACTGAAGCTTTCTTT. The chain links TRBV29-1 to TRBJ1-1; tentative D call: TRBD1 (5 bases). Germline CDR1 SQVTM, CDR2 ANQGSEA. Trimming pared 7 bases from V and 1 base from J, leaving 22 bases between. The CDR3 is 16 residues long.

The chain carries TRBV7-9 and TRBJ2-7; 8 bases align to TRBD1. Germline V CDR1 and CDR2: SEHNR, FQNEAQ (reference sequence). V gave up 5 bases and J gave up 2 bases; unmatched junction bases: 11. The CDR3 length is 16 residues. In nucleotides, the CDR3 is TGTGCCAGCAGCGAGCCCAGGGGGCCCTCTCCCTACGAGCAGTACTTC. Its protein product is CASSEPRGPSPYEQYF.

This clonotype has ten or more counts. The V gene is TRBV12-3 or TRBV12-4, the J gene TRBJ2-1; 9 bases fit TRBD2. This CDR3 is 15 amino acids long. V lost 2 bases to trimming and J lost 4 bases; unmatched junction nucleotides: 3. In DNA form, the CDR3 reads TGTGCCAGCAGTTTAAGGCGGGGGGGATACAATGAGCAGTTCTTC. Amino acids: CASSLRRGGYNEQFF.

This clonotype has only a few counts. The rearrangement uses TRBV28 and TRBJ1-5, with 8 bases aligning to TRBD1. Germline trimming cut 5 bases from V and 9 bases from J; bases unmatched to any gene: 12. The CDR3 is 15 amino acids. Germline CDR1 is MDHEN and CDR2 is SYDVKM. The CDR3 DNA reads as TGTGCCAGCAGTCTACCCAACAGGGGGGTCGGGCCCCAGCATTTT. This translates into CASSLPNRGVGPQHF.

This clonotype has ten or more counts. The chain joins TRBV2 to TRBJ2-3, with 8 positions matching TRBD2. Germline values: CDR1 SNHLY, CDR2 FYNNEI. This CDR3 is built from 15 residues. The junction had 18 bases not matched to a gene; V was cut back by 11 bases and J by 8 bases. This CDR3 is CAYERGGLLRSTQYF. Written as DNA, the CDR3 is TGTGCCTACGAACGGGGGGGGCTTCTCCGGAGTACGCAGTATTTT.

This clonotype turned up a few times. The chain has TRBV5-6 and TRBJ2-7; TRBD1 matches at 9 bases. Germline trimming cut 2 bases from V and 3 bases from J; bases unmatched to any gene: 6. Per the germline V gene, CDR1 is SGHDT and CDR2 is YYEEEE. The CDR3 totals 15 residues. CDR3 DNA sequence: TGTGCCAGCAGCTTCTTACAGGGGGCCAACTACGAGCAGTACTTC. Its translation: CASSFLQGANYEQYF.

In this sample, this clonotype turned up many times. V is TRBV11-1 and J is TRBJ2-1; 10 nucleotides line up with TRBD1. Germline CDR1 and CDR2: SGHAT and FQDESV (reference sequence). The CDR3 covers 13 residues. Unmatched junction bases numbered 5, after V lost 8 bases and J lost 7 bases. This CDR3 is CASGGQGWNEQFF. Written as DNA, the CDR3 is TGTGCCAGCGGGGGACAGGGGTGGAATGAGCAGTTCTTC.

The V call is TRBV11-2, the J call TRBJ2-1; either TRBD1 or TRBD2 may supply D (6 bases each). Germline V gene data show CDR1 as SGHAT and CDR2 as FQNNGV. Trimming took off 2 bases at V and 8 bases at J, with 37 bases between the two ends. The CDR3 sequence is 22 residues long. The chain's CDR3 is CASSLPKGGPQKDRPILHEQFF. CDR3 coding DNA: TGTGCCAGCAGCTTACCAAAGGGGGGACCACAGAAAGACAGGCCAATATTACATGAGCAGTTCTTC.

This clonotype was observed a handful of times. This chain joins TRBV6-2 or TRBV6-3 and TRBJ2-1; 15 bases fit TRBD2. V was pared by 6 bases and J by 0 bases, with 15 bases of the junction left unmatched. The CDR3 extends over 21 amino acids. Germline CDR1 MNHEY, CDR2 SVGEGT. The CDR3 spells CASSPRWGLAGGPSSYNEQFF. The CDR3, as DNA: TGTGCCAGCAGCCCGCGTTGGGGACTAGCGGGAGGCCCAAGCTCCTACAATGAGCAGTTCTTC.

This clonotype occurred a few times. The chain couples TRBV30 to TRBJ1-3; perhaps TRBD1 as D (5 bases). From germline, CDR1 is GTSNPN and CDR2 SVGIG (reference sequence). Between the trimmed V and J ends, which lost 0 bases and 1 base, there was a span of 7 bases. The CDR3 contains 14 residues. The CDR3 DNA is TGTGCCTGGAGTGTAAAGGGGTCTGGAAACACCATATATTTT. Residues: CAWSVKGSGNTIYF.

This clonotype was seen ten or more times. The J gene is TRBJ2-7, the V gene TRBV7-2; no clear D. Trimming took 0 bases from V and 2 from J, leaving 8 bases between them. Germline values: CDR1 SGHTA, CDR2 FQGNSA. This CDR3 comprises 14 residues. This chain's CDR3 is CASSLAGITYEQYF. As DNA, the CDR3 is TGTGCCAGCAGCTTAGCGGGCATTACCTACGAGCAGTACTTC.

This clonotype was seen ten or more times. The chain links TRBV10-1 to TRBJ2-3, with TRBD1 matching 10 bases. This CDR3 contains 16 residues. The germline V gene has CDR1 WNHNN and CDR2 SYGVQD (reference sequence). With 8 bases clipped from V and 5 bases from J, the junction kept 13 bases outside the gene matches. In nucleotides, the CDR3 is TGCGCCAGCGGTCTTGAGGGGGACAGGGGAGTAGATACGCAGTATTTT. Its translation is CASGLEGDRGVDTQYF.

This clonotype was found many times. The chain recombines TRBV15 with TRBJ2-1; D ambiguous. The germline CDR1 and CDR2 sequences are LNHNV and YYDKDF (reference sequence). This CDR3 is built from 13 residues. The V end lost 8 bases, the J end lost 5 bases, and 13 bases lay between the germline ends. CDR3: CATRVRINNEQFF. CDR3 bases: TGTGCCACCCGGGTACGGATTAACAATGAGCAGTTCTTC.

This clonotype was found many times. V usage is TRBV20-1 and J usage is TRBJ1-4; D perhaps matches TRBD1 (5 bases). This CDR3 is built from 14 residues. V was clipped by 5 bases and J by 2 bases, with 12 bases between them. CDR1 DFQATT and CDR2 SNEGSKA come from the germline V gene (reference sequence). CDR3 sequence reads: CSAHEWGTNEKLFF. As DNA, the CDR3 is TGCAGTGCTCACGAGTGGGGCACTAATGAAAAACTGTTTTTT.